This TCR beta chain was sequenced in a study of OX40 agonist ivuxolimab in advanced cancers. TCRdb's copy holds only in-frame clones and misses some; the assay was immunoSEQ multiplex PCR. The table records about 33,000 clones, over 85% of them present only once. Trimming took off 6 bases at V and 0 bases at J, with 14 bases between the two ends. Germline assignment: CDR1 SNHLY and CDR2 FYNNEI. The CDR3 spans 16 residues. This TCR derives from an adult with an advanced solid tumor such as melanoma, head and neck, liver or kidney cancer. The gene calls are TRBV2 and TRBJ1-4, with a possible D match to TRBD1 (6 bases). Sample: CD4+ or CD8+ T cells sorted from blood, taken in a trial of the OX40 agonist ivuxolimab. The CDR3 coding sequence is TGTGCCAGCAGCCTGACAGGACGACCAACTAATGAAAAACTGTTTTTT. Encoded protein: CASSLTGRPTNEKLFF.